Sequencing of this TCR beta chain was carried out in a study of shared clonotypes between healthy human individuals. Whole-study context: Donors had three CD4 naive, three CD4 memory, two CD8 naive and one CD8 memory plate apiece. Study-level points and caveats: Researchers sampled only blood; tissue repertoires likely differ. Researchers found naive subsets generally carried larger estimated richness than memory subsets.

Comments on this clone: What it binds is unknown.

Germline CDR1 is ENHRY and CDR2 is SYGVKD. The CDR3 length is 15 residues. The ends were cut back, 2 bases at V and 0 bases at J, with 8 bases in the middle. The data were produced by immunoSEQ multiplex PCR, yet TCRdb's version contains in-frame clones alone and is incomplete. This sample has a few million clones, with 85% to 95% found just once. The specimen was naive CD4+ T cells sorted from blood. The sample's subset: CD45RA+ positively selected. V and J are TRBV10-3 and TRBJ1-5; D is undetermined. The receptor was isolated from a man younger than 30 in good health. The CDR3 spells CAISENSNSNQPQHF. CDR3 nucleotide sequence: TGTGCCATCAGTGAGAATAGCAATAGCAATCAGCCCCAGCATTTT.